This is a list of T cell receptor beta chains from one sample in a study of T cells in Graves' hyperthyroidism and ophthalmopathy. Via MiXCR, TCRdb re-called the multiplex PCR reads, giving one row per CDR3 protein. The sample has about 290,000 distinct CDR3 sequences, 16% seen once. Sequencing used blood. Every receptor here comes from a man younger than 45 with Graves' hyperthyroidism. Each CDR3 is given with its conserved first and last residue. A D gene is named only where the DNA matches it firmly. The size entry is marked missing in some rows and otherwise reads once, few, many or a size class.

J: TRBJ2-5; V: TRBV20-1; D: -; size: few; DNA: TGCAGTGCTTCGGACACAAAAGAGACCCAGTACTTC; CDR3: CSASDTKETQYF
J: TRBJ1-1; V: TRBV2; D: -; size: -; DNA: TGTGCCAGCAGTTTGGGACGGTGGGGCACTGAAGCTTTCTTT; CDR3: CASSLGRWGTEAFF
J: TRBJ2-1; V: TRBV11-3; D: -; size: many; DNA: TGTGCCAGCAGCGTTATGGTAGTAAATTACTACAATGAGCAGTTCTTC; CDR3: CASSVMVVNYYNEQFF
J: TRBJ2-3; V: TRBV5-1; D: TRBD2; size: many; DNA: TGCGCCAGCAGCCTACTAGCGGCTAGCACAGATACGCAGTATTTT; CDR3: CASSLLAASTDTQYF
J: TRBJ2-1; V: TRBV29-1; D: -; size: many; DNA: TGCAGCGTTGAGGGAGGAGCTAGCAATGGTGAGCAGTTCTTC; CDR3: CSVEGGASNGEQFF
J: TRBJ2-3; V: TRBV2; D: TRBD2; size: -; DNA: TGTGCCAGCAGTGCCTGGGGCGGGAGGGCCTGGGATACGCAGTATTTT; CDR3: CASSAWGGRAWDTQYF
J: TRBJ1-6; V: TRBV6-1; D: TRBD1; size: once; DNA: TGTGCCAGCAGAGGGACAGGCCGGGAGTTACCCCTCCACTTT; CDR3: CASRGTGRELPLHF
J: TRBJ1-5; V: TRBV29-1; D: -; size: -; DNA: TGCAGCGTAGTCGTGGGACTTGGGCCCCAGCATTTT; CDR3: CSVVVGLGPQHF
J: TRBJ2-7; V: TRBV5-8; D: -; size: -; DNA: TGTGCCTGCAGCTTGTTCGACCGCGAGCAGTACTTC; CDR3: CACSLFDREQYF
J: TRBJ2-1; V: TRBV28; D: TRBD1; size: many; DNA: TGTGCCAGCAGTTCGCTCCGGGACAGTCAGTTCTTC; CDR3: CASSSLRDSQFF
J: TRBJ1-2; V: TRBV28; D: -; size: many; DNA: TGTGCCACCGCCGTACCAGAAACGTATCCAACTAACTATGGCTACACCTTC; CDR3: CATAVPETYPTNYGYTF
J: TRBJ1-2; V: TRBV2; D: -; size: many; DNA: TGTGCCAGCAGTGAGACAGCGGATGGCTACACCTTC; CDR3: CASSETADGYTF
J: TRBJ2-1; V: TRBV7-9; D: TRBD1; size: many; DNA: TGTGCCAGCAGAGAAGACTGGACAGGGAACGACAATGAGCAGTTCTTC; CDR3: CASREDWTGNDNEQFF
J: TRBJ2-3; V: TRBV5-1; D: -; size: many; DNA: TGCGCCAGCAGCCTTCGGGTTAGCACAGATACGCAGTATTTT; CDR3: CASSLRVSTDTQYF
J: TRBJ2-5; V: TRBV12-3/TRBV12-4; D: -; size: -; DNA: TGTGCCAGCAGCGCCTTCCGAGAGACCCAGTACTTC; CDR3: CASSAFRETQYF
J: TRBJ1-2; V: TRBV27; D: -; size: few; DNA: TGTGCCAGCAGTTTATTCTCGAAGGGCCACTCCGGGGGCTACACCTTC; CDR3: CASSLFSKGHSGGYTF
J: TRBJ2-1; V: TRBV12-3/TRBV12-4; D: TRBD2; size: many; DNA: TGTGCCAGCAGTTTAGGAGCGGGGTCGGGTGAGCAGTTCTTC; CDR3: CASSLGAGSGEQFF
J: TRBJ2-3; V: TRBV2; D: -; size: many; DNA: TGTGCCAGCAGTGTGGAGACCTTCGTTAATAGCACAGATACGCAGTATTTT; CDR3: CASSVETFVNSTDTQYF
J: TRBJ1-1; V: TRBV9; D: -; size: few; DNA: TGTGCCAGCAGCGTAGAAGACGGAGCGGAAGCTTTCTTT; CDR3: CASSVEDGAEAFF
J: TRBJ1-1; V: TRBV14; D: -; size: few; DNA: TGTGCCAGCAGCCCGCCCTGGGGGGTGAGCACTGAAGCTTTCTTT; CDR3: CASSPPWGVSTEAFF
J: TRBJ2-3; V: TRBV20-1; D: -; size: few; DNA: TGCAGTGCCGACCCTGCCCCCACAGATACGCAGTATTTT; CDR3: CSADPAPTDTQYF
J: TRBJ1-2; V: TRBV11-2; D: TRBD1; size: many; DNA: TGTGCCAGCAGCTTAGATAGGACAGGGCATGGCTACACCTTC; CDR3: CASSLDRTGHGYTF
J: TRBJ2-3; V: TRBV12-3/TRBV12-4; D: TRBD2; size: few; DNA: TGTGCCAGCAGTTCACTAGCGTCAAGCACAGATACGCAGTATTTT; CDR3: CASSSLASSTDTQYF
J: TRBJ1-5; V: TRBV19; D: TRBD1; size: -; DNA: TGTGCCAGTAAACAGGGGGATCAGCCCCAGCATTTT; CDR3: CASKQGDQPQHF
J: TRBJ2-5; V: TRBV5-8; D: -; size: many; DNA: TGTGCCAGCAGCGGGAGGGCGGAGACAGGCATTGGGACCCAGTACTTC; CDR3: CASSGRAETGIGTQYF
J: TRBJ1-1; V: TRBV5-5; D: -; size: -; DNA: TGTGCCAGCATCCCCTCAATTTCGCCCGGCGAGGAAGCTTTCTTT; CDR3: CASIPSISPGEEAFF
J: TRBJ1-2; V: TRBV3-1; D: -; size: -; DNA: TGTGCCAGCAGCCAAGATCTGGGGACAACTAACTATGGCTACACCTTC; CDR3: CASSQDLGTTNYGYTF
J: TRBJ1-2; V: TRBV5-6; D: TRBD1; size: -; DNA: TGTGCCAGCAGCATTACAGGGGGCTCGAGAAATGGCTACACCTTC; CDR3: CASSITGGSRNGYTF
J: TRBJ2-5; V: TRBV27; D: -; size: -; DNA: TGTGCCAGCAGTTTAGGGGGAGGCTTGAAGACCCAGTACTTC; CDR3: CASSLGGGLKTQYF
J: TRBJ2-5; V: TRBV3-1; D: -; size: -; DNA: TGTGCCAGCAGCCAAGGGGGTCACCGGGCCCCCGCAAAAGAGACCCAGTACTTC; CDR3: CASSQGGHRAPAKETQYF
J: TRBJ1-1; V: TRBV5-1; D: -; size: many; DNA: TGCGCCAGCAGCTTGCAGAACCTGAACACTGAAGCTTTCTTT; CDR3: CASSLQNLNTEAFF
J: TRBJ2-3; V: TRBV12-3/TRBV12-4; D: -; size: many; DNA: TGTGCCAGCAGTCGATACGGACAGCAAAGCACAGATACGCAGTATTTT; CDR3: CASSRYGQQSTDTQYF
J: TRBJ2-5; V: TRBV7-2; D: -; size: many; DNA: TGTGCCAGCAGCTCAAGGACAGTCCAAGAGACCCAGTACTTC; CDR3: CASSSRTVQETQYF
J: TRBJ1-1; V: TRBV10-1; D: TRBD1; size: few; DNA: TGCGCCAGCAGTGATGGACAGGGGGCGGAAGCTTTCTTT; CDR3: CASSDGQGAEAFF
J: TRBJ2-7; V: TRBV11-2; D: -; size: -; DNA: TGTGCCAGCAGGGCTGGGAGTTACGAGCAGTACTTC; CDR3: CASRAGSYEQYF
J: TRBJ1-5; V: TRBV6-1; D: -; size: -; DNA: TGTGCCAGCAGTGAAACGCGGGGAAAATCCCAGCATTTT; CDR3: CASSETRGKSQHF
J: TRBJ2-1; V: TRBV6-1; D: TRBD2; size: many; DNA: TGTGCCAGCAGTGATGGACTAGCGGGGAACCATGAGCAGTTCTTC; CDR3: CASSDGLAGNHEQFF
J: TRBJ2-7; V: TRBV12-3/TRBV12-4; D: TRBD2; size: many; DNA: TGTGCCAGCAGGGCCACCTCTAGCGGGAGCGTCTACGAGCAGTACTTC; CDR3: CASRATSSGSVYEQYF
J: TRBJ2-3; V: TRBV7-9; D: -; size: -; DNA: TGTGCCAGCAGCCCACTGCCAGAGGTCATGGCAGATACGCAGTATTTT; CDR3: CASSPLPEVMADTQYF
J: TRBJ2-1; V: TRBV13; D: -; size: few; DNA: TGTGCCAGCAGCTCGGGACAACCAATCAATGAGCAGTTCTTC; CDR3: CASSSGQPINEQFF
J: TRBJ1-4; V: TRBV20-1; D: -; size: -; DNA: TGCAGTGCTAGAGACCCTCGGCGGCAGAATGAAAAACTGTTTTTT; CDR3: CSARDPRRQNEKLFF
J: TRBJ1-3; V: TRBV28; D: -; size: -; DNA: TGTGCCAGCAGGGCCGGGTCAGGATCAAATTCTGGAAACACCATATATTTT; CDR3: CASRAGSGSNSGNTIYF
J: TRBJ2-5; V: TRBV27; D: TRBD2; size: -; DNA: TGTGCCAGCCGAACTAGCGGCCAAGAGACCCAGTACTTC; CDR3: CASRTSGQETQYF
J: TRBJ2-2; V: TRBV7-3; D: TRBD1; size: many; DNA: TGTGCCAGCAGCGATATAGCCAGGGGGTTATCCGGGGAGCTGTTTTTT; CDR3: CASSDIARGLSGELFF
J: TRBJ2-5; V: TRBV27; D: -; size: many; DNA: TGTGCCAGCAGTCTTCAGGGGTTTTGGGCAGAGACCCAGTACTTC; CDR3: CASSLQGFWAETQYF
J: TRBJ2-7; V: TRBV10-2; D: TRBD1; size: -; DNA: TGCGCCAGCAAGGGACAGGGGATTTCGGGCGAGCAGTACTTC; CDR3: CASKGQGISGEQYF
J: TRBJ2-1; V: TRBV5-1; D: TRBD2; size: -; DNA: TGCGCCAGCAGCTTGGCTAGCGGGAGGACCAGCGAGTTCTTC; CDR3: CASSLASGRTSEFF
J: TRBJ2-1; V: TRBV20-1; D: -; size: few; DNA: TGCAGTTCAACCCGGTGGACGTTATCCTACAATGAGCAGTTCTTC; CDR3: CSSTRWTLSYNEQFF
J: TRBJ2-7; V: TRBV4-1; D: -; size: few; DNA: TGCGCCAGCAGCCCAAGGGGGGGCGGGAGCTCCTACGAGCAGTACTTC; CDR3: CASSPRGGGSSYEQYF
J: TRBJ2-5; V: TRBV11-2; D: -; size: -; DNA: TGTGCCAGCAGCTTAGTTTTCGGGCTCCTAGAGACCCAGTACTTC; CDR3: CASSLVFGLLETQYF
J: TRBJ2-5; V: TRBV15; D: -; size: few; DNA: TGTGCCACCAGCAGAGATAGACGGGAGCAACAAGAGACCCAGTACTTC; CDR3: CATSRDRREQQETQYF
J: TRBJ2-1; V: TRBV5-1; D: -; size: -; DNA: TGCGCCAGCAGCTTGGACCCCAACAATGAGCAGTTCTTC; CDR3: CASSLDPNNEQFF
J: TRBJ1-1; V: TRBV20-1; D: -; size: many; DNA: TGCAGTGCTAGATCGACGGTGAACACTGAAGCTTTCTTT; CDR3: CSARSTVNTEAFF
J: TRBJ1-6; V: TRBV11-2; D: -; size: many; DNA: TGTGCCAGCAGTTTCCCGGGACAATTTGATTCACCCCTCCACTTT; CDR3: CASSFPGQFDSPLHF
J: TRBJ2-1; V: TRBV20-1; D: TRBD2; size: -; DNA: TGCAGTGCTAGAGTCTTACCCGGGACTAGCGGAAGGGGTGAGCAGTTCTTC; CDR3: CSARVLPGTSGRGEQFF
J: TRBJ2-1; V: TRBV12-5; D: -; size: few; DNA: TGTGCTAGTGGTTTGGTACAGGGTCCTACGGGGGAGCAGTTCTTC; CDR3: CASGLVQGPTGEQFF